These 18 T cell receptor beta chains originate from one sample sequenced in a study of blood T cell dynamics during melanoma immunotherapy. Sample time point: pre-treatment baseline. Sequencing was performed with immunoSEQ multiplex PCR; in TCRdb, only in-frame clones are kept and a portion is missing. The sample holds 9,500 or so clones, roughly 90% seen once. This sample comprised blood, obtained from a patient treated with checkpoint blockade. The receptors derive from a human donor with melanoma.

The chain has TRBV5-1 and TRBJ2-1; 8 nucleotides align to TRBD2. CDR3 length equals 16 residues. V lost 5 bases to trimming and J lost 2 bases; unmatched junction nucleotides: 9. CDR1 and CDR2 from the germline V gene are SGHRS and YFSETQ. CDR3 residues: CASRTNLAGTYNEQFF. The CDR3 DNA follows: TGCGCCAGCAGGACCAACTTAGCGGGGACCTACAATGAGCAGTTCTTC. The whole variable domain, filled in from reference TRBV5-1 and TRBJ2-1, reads KAGVTQTPRYLIKTRGQQVTLSCSPISGHRSVSWYQQTPGQGLQFLFEYFSETQRNKGNFPGRFSGRQFSNSRSEMNVSTLELGDSALYLCASRTNLAGTYNEQFFGPGTRLTVL.

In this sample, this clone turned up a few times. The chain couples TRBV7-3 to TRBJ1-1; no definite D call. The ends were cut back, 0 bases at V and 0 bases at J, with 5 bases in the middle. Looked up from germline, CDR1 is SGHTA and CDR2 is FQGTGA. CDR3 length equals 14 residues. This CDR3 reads CASSLTGVNTEAFF. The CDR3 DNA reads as TGTGCCAGCAGCTTAACAGGAGTGAACACTGAAGCTTTCTTT.

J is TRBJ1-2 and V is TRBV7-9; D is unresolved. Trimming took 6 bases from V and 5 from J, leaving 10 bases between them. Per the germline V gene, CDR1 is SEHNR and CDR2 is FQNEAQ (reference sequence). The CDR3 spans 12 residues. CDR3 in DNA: TGTGCCAGCAGTTCCCGCCAGTATGGCTACACCTTC. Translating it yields CASSSRQYGYTF.

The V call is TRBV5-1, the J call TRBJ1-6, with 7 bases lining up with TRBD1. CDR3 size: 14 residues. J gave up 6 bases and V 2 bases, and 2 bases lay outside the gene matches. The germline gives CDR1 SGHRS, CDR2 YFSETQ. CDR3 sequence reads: CASSLRQGNSPLHF. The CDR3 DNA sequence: TGCGCCAGCAGCTTAAGACAGGGTAATTCACCCCTCCACTTT.

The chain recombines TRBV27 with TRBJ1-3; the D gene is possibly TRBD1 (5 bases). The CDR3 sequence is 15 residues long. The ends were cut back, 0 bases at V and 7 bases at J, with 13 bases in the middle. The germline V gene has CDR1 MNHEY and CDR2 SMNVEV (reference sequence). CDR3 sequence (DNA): TGTGCCAGCAGTTTATCGAACCAGGGAGGGAACACCATATATTTT. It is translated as CASSLSNQGGNTIYF.

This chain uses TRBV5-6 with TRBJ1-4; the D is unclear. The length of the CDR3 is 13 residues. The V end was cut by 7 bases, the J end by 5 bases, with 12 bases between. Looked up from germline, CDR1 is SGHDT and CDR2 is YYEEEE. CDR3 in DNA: TGTGCCAGCGGCGACGGGTTAAATGAAAAACTGTTTTTT. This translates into CASGDGLNEKLFF.

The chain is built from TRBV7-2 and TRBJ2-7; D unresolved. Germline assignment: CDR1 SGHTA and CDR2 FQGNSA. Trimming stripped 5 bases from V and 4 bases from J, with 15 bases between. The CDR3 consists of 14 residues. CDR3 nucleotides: TGTGCCAGCAGCCTGTCTCACCAGTCATACGAGCAGTACTTC. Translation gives CASSLSHQSYEQYF.

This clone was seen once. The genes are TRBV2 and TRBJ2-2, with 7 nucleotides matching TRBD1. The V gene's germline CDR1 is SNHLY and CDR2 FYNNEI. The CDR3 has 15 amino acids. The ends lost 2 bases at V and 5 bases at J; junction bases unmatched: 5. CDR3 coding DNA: TGTGCCAGCAGTGAACAACAGACAGGGACCGGGGAGCTGTTTTTT. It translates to CASSEQQTGTGELFF.

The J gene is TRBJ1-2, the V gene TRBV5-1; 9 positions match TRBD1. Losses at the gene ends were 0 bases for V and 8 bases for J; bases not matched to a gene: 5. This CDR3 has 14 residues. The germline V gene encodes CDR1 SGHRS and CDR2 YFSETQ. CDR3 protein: CASSLAGTGRGYTF. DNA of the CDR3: TGCGCCAGCAGCTTGGCCGGGACAGGGCGCGGCTACACCTTC.

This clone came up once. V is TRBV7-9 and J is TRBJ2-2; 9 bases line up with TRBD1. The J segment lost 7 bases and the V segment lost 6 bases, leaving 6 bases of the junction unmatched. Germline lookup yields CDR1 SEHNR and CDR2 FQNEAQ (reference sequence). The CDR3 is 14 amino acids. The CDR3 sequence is CASRGTGTGGELFF. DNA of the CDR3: TGTGCCAGCAGGGGGACAGGGACTGGCGGGGAGCTGTTTTTT.

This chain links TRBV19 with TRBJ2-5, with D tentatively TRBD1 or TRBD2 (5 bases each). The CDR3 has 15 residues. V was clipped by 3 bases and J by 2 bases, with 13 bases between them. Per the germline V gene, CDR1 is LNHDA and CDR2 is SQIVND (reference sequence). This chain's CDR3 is CASSMPGTRQETQYF. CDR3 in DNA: TGTGCCAGTAGTATGCCCGGGACGCGACAAGAGACCCAGTACTTC.

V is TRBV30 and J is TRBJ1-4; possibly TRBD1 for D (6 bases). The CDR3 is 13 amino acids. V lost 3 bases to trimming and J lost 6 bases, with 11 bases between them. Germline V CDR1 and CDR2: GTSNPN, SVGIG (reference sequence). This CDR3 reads CAWSAGQYEKLFF. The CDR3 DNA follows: TGTGCCTGGAGCGCCGGACAGTATGAAAAACTGTTTTTT.

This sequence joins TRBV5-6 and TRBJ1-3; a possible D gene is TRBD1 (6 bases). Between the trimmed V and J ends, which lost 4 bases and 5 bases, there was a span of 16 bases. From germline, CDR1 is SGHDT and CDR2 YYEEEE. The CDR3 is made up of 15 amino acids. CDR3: CASSRVRGGRNTIYF. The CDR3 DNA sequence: TGTGCCAGCAGCCGTGTGAGGGGGGGCCGAAACACCATATATTTT.

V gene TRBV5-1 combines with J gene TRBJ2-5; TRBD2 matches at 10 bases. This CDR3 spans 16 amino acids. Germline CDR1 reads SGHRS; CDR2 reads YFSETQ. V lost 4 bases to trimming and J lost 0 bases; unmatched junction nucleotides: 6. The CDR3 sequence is CASSVLAGGHQETQYF. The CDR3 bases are TGCGCCAGCAGCGTCTTAGCGGGGGGCCACCAAGAGACCCAGTACTTC.

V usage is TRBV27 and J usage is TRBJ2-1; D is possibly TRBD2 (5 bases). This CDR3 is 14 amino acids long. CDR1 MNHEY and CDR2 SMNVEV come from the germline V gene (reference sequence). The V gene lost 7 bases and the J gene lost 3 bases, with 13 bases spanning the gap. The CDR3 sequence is CASTPLAGYNEQFF. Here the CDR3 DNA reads TGTGCCAGCACCCCCCTCGCGGGCTACAATGAGCAGTTCTTC.

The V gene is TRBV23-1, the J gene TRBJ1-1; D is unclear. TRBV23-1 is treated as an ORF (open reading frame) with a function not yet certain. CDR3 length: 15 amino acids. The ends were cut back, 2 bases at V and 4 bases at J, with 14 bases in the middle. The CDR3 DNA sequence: TGCGCCAGCAGTCAAAAGGACGGCCTGGGCACTGAAGCTTTCTTT. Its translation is CASSQKDGLGTEAFF.

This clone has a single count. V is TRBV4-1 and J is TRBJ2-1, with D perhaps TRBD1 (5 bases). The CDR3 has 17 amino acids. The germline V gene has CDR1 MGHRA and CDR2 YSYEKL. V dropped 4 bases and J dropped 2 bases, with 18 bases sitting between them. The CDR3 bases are TGCGCCAGCAGCCCTGGGGCGCCTAACCTTGCCTACAATGAGCAGTTCTTC. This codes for CASSPGAPNLAYNEQFF.

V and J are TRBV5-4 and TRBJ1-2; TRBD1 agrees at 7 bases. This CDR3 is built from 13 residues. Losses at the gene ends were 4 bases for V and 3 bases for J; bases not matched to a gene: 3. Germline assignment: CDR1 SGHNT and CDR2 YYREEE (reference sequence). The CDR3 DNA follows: TGTGCCAGCAGCGTCGACAGGGACTATGGCTACACCTTC. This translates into CASSVDRDYGYTF.